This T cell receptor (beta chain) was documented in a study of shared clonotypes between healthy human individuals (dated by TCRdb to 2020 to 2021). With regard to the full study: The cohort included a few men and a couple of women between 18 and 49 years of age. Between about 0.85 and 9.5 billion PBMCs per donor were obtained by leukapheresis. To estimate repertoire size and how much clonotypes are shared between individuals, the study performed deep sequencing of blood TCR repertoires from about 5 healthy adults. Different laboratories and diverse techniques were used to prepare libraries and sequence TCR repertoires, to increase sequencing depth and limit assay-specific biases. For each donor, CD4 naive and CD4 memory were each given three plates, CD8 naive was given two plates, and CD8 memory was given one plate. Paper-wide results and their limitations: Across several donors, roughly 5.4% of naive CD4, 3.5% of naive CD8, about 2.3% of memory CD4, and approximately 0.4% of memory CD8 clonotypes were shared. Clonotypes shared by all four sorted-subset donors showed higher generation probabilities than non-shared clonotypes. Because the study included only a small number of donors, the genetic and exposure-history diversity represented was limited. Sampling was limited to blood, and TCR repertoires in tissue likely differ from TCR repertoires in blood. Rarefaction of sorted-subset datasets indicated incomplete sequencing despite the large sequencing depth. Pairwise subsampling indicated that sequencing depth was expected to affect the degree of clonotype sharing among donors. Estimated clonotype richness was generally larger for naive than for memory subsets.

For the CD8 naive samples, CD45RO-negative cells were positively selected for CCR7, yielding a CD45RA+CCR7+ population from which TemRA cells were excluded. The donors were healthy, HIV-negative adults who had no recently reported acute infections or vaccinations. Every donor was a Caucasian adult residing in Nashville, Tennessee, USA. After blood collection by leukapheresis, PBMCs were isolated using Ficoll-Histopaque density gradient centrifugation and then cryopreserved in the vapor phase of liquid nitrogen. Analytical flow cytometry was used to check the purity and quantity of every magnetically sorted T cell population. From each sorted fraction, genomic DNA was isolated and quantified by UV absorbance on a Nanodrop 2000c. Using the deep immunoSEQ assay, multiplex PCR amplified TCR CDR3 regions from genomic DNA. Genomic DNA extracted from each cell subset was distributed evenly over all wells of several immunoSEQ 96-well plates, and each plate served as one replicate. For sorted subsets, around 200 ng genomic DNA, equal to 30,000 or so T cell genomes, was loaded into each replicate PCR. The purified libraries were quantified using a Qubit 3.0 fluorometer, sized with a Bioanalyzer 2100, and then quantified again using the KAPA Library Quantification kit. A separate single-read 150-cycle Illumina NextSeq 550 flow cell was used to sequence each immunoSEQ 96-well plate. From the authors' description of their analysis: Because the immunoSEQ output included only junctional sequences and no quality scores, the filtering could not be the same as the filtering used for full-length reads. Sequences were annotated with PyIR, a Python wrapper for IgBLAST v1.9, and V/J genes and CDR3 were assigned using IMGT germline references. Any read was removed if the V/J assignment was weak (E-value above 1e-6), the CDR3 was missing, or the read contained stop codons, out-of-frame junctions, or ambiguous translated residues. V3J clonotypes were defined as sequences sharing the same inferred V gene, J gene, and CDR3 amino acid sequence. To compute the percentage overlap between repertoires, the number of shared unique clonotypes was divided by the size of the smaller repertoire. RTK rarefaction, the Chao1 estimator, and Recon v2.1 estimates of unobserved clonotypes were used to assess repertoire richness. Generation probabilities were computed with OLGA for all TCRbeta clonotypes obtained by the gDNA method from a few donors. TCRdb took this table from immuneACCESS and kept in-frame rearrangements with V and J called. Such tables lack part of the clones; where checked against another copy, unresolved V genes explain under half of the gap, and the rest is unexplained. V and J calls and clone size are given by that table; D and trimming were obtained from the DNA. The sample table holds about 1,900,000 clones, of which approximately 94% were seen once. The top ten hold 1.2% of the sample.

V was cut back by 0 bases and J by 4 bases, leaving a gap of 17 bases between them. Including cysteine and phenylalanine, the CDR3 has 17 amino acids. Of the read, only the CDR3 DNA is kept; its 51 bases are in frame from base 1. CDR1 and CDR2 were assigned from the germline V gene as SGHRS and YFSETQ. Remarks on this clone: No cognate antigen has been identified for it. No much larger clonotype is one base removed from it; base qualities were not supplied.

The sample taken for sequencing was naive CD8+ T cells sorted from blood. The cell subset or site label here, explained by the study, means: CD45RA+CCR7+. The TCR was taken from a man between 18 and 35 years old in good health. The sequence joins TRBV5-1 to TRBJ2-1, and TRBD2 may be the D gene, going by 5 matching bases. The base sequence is TGCGCCAGCAGCTTGGGAGGCCTCACGGGATTTTACAATGAGCAGTTCTTC. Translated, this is CASSLGGLTGFYNEQFF.